These 30 T cell receptor beta chains came from one sample sequenced in a study of follicular helper T cells after annual influenza vaccination. Profiling relied on immunoSEQ multiplex PCR, and the TCRdb table lists in-frame clones only, not all of them. The table lists roughly 7,000 clones, approximately 88% of them singletons. The time point is: 2015-2016 season, 7 days after influenza vaccination. The sequencing here drew on CXCR5+ CD38- circulating T follicular helper cells from blood, taken 7 days after influenza vaccination. Subset reported: circulating Tfh, non-naive CD4+CXCR5+PD-1+ (ICOS+CD38+ or ICOS-CD38-). These receptors all stem from an adult who received the influenza vaccine.

The chain recombines TRBV4-1 with TRBJ2-1; maybe TRBD2 (6 bases). There are 17 residues in the CDR3. V was pared by 0 bases and J by 3 bases, with 15 bases between. In germline, CDR1 is MGHRA, CDR2 YSYEKL. The CDR3 region is CASSQDIEGGNYNEQFF. The CDR3, as DNA: TGCGCCAGCAGCCAAGATATCGAGGGAGGAAACTACAATGAGCAGTTCTTC.

The chain has TRBV19 and TRBJ1-4; 9 bases line up with TRBD1. CDR1 LNHDA and CDR2 SQIVND come from the germline V gene (reference sequence). The CDR3 covers 13 residues. V lost 7 bases and J lost 7; bases outside the gene matches: 4. The CDR3 sequence is CASNDRGSEKLFF. The CDR3, as DNA: TGTGCCAGTAACGACAGGGGGAGTGAAAAACTGTTTTTT.

This clone was observed a handful of times. The chain links TRBV15 to TRBJ2-7; the D gene is possibly TRBD2 (6 bases). CDR3 length: 15 amino acids. V dropped 2 bases and J dropped 3 bases, with 14 bases sitting between them. In germline, CDR1 is LNHNV, CDR2 YYDKDF (reference sequence). The CDR3 coding sequence is TGTGCCACCAGCAGACAGGGTGGGGACTTCTACGAGCAGTACTTC. Translating it yields CATSRQGGDFYEQYF.

V and J are TRBV6-5 and TRBJ1-2, with TRBD1 matching 12 bases. The CDR3 is 15 residues long. Germline V lookup: CDR1 MNHEY, CDR2 SVGAGI. V dropped 7 bases and J dropped 2; count of bases not matched to a gene: 5. The CDR3, as DNA: TGTGCCAGCAACATAGGGACAGGGGGCAACTATGGCTACACCTTC. Translation gives CASNIGTGGNYGYTF.

The sample holds one count of this clone. The chain employs TRBV28 and TRBJ2-3; 8 bases fit TRBD2. Losses at the gene ends were 4 bases for V and 4 bases for J; bases not matched to a gene: 19. Per germline, CDR1 MDHEN and CDR2 SYDVKM. The CDR3 is 19 residues long. CDR3 sequence: CASSSENPGTRKGADTQYF. CDR3 DNA: TGTGCCAGCAGTTCCGAGAACCCGGGGACTAGAAAAGGGGCAGATACGCAGTATTTT.

The rearrangement links TRBV19 to TRBJ1-2; D remains ambiguous. The CDR3 is made up of 10 amino acids. Per germline, CDR1 LNHDA and CDR2 SQIVND (reference sequence). V gave up 6 bases and J gave up 8 bases, with 7 bases separating them. This chain's CDR3 is CASRPRGYTF. Here the CDR3 DNA reads TGTGCCAGTAGGCCTAGAGGCTACACCTTC. Based on the CDR3 plus reference TRBV19 and TRBJ1-2, the full variable domain is DGGITQSPKYLFRKEGQNVTLSCEQNLNHDAMYWYRQDPGQGLRLIYYSQIVNDFQKGDIAEGYSVSREKKESFPLTVTSAQKNPTAFYLCASRPRGYTFGSGTRLTVV.

The chain links TRBV6-4 to TRBJ2-1, with D possibly being TRBD1 (6 bases). The V end lost 0 bases, the J end lost 9 bases, and 18 bases lay between the germline ends. This CDR3 spans 16 amino acids. Germline-derived CDR1 and CDR2 are MRHNA and SNTAGT. In DNA, the CDR3 is TGTGCCAGCAGTGACTCGATTGGCAGGGGTTGGAGTGAGCAGTTCTTC. Translating it yields CASSDSIGRGWSEQFF.

This chain uses TRBV6-1 with TRBJ2-7; tentative D call: TRBD2 (6 bases). The CDR3 loop spans 13 amino acids. V lost 7 bases and J lost 3, with 13 bases in between. Germline V lookup: CDR1 MNHNS, CDR2 SASEGT. CDR3 residues: CASKASANYEQYF. The CDR3 DNA reads as TGTGCCAGCAAGGCTAGCGCAAACTACGAGCAGTACTTC.

The chain couples TRBV6-1 to TRBJ1-5; TRBD1 is a possible D gene (5 bases). Germline CDR1 is MNHNS and CDR2 is SASEGT. Trimming removed 8 bases at V and 2 bases at J, with 13 bases between. The CDR3 loop spans 14 amino acids. CDR3 in amino acids: CASRGKGGNQPQHF. The CDR3 coding sequence is TGTGCCAGCCGGGGGAAAGGTGGCAATCAGCCCCAGCATTTT.

V and J are TRBV5-1 and TRBJ2-3; 11 nucleotides agree with TRBD2. CDR1 and CDR2 from the germline V gene are SGHRS and YFSETQ. The trim removed 4 bases at V and 4 bases at J, leaving 8 bases unmatched. The CDR3 totals 16 residues. This CDR3 is CASSGNSGRASDTQYF. The CDR3 DNA sequence: TGCGCCAGCAGCGGTAATAGCGGGAGGGCGTCAGATACGCAGTATTTT. Variable domain in full (rest from reference TRBV5-1 and TRBJ2-3): KAGVTQTPRYLIKTRGQQVTLSCSPISGHRSVSWYQQTPGQGLQFLFEYFSETQRNKGNFPGRFSGRQFSNSRSEMNVSTLELGDSALYLCASSGNSGRASDTQYFGPGTRLTVL.

This chain joins TRBV5-8 and TRBJ1-1, with D possibly matching TRBD1 (6 bases). Trimming took off 1 base at V and 4 bases at J, with 11 bases between the two ends. The length of the CDR3 is 14 residues. Germline CDR1 reads SGHTS; CDR2 reads YDEGEE. The CDR3 bases are TGTGCCAGCAGCTTGATGGGGGCCCCCACTGAAGCTTTCTTT. It is translated as CASSLMGAPTEAFF.

The rearrangement joins TRBV9 to TRBJ2-3, with TRBD2 matching 7 bases. V was clipped by 3 bases and J by 0 bases; unmatched bases: 4. The CDR3 sequence is 15 residues long. The V gene's germline CDR1 is SGDLS and CDR2 YYNGEE. The CDR3 sequence: CASSEVAGSTDTQYF. The CDR3 region has the DNA TGTGCCAGCAGCGAAGTAGCGGGTAGCACAGATACGCAGTATTTT.

The chain combines TRBV2 with TRBJ2-2; TRBD2 agrees at 8 bases. The CDR3 spans 15 residues. V trimming: 6 bases; J trimming: 4 bases; junction bases outside the gene matches: 7. Germline values: CDR1 SNHLY, CDR2 FYNNEI. The CDR3: CASRTGGPRTGELFF. The CDR3 nucleotides are TGTGCCAGCAGGACGGGAGGGCCGCGCACCGGGGAGCTGTTTTTT.

This rearrangement joins TRBV2 to TRBJ1-4; 8 bases map to TRBD1. The germline CDR1 and CDR2 sequences are SNHLY and FYNNEI. V trimming: 5 bases; J trimming: 5 bases; junction bases outside the gene matches: 7. CDR3 length equals 15 residues. The CDR3 sequence: CASSRTGTGNEKLFF. Written as DNA, the CDR3 is TGTGCCAGCAGTCGGACAGGGACGGGGAATGAAAAACTGTTTTTT.

This clone was found once. The chain has TRBV5-1 and TRBJ2-1, with 9 nucleotides matching TRBD2. CDR1 and CDR2 from the germline V gene are SGHRS and YFSETQ. The CDR3 loop spans 16 amino acids. V trimming: 3 bases; J trimming: 7 bases; junction bases outside the gene matches: 11. CDR3 DNA sequence: TGCGCCAGCAGCTATTATAGCGGGAGCCGTCGGAATGAGCAGTTCTTC. Translated, it gives CASSYYSGSRRNEQFF.

This rearrangement joins TRBV14 to TRBJ1-3; D gene unclear. The CDR3 has 17 amino acids. V lost 2 bases to trimming and J lost 0 bases, with 14 bases between them. Germline loops: CDR1 SGHDN, CDR2 FVKESK. The CDR3 nucleotides are TGTGCCAGCAGCCAAAATAGGTTCGCCTACTCTGGAAACACCATATATTTT. Translating it yields CASSQNRFAYSGNTIYF.

CDR3 DNA: TGCGCCAGCAGCTTGGGTGGCGGAAGCACAGATACGCAGTATTTT. Translation: CASSLGGGSTDTQYF. This rearrangement joins TRBV5-1 to TRBJ2-3; D remains unclear. CDR1 is SGHRS and CDR2 is YFSETQ in the germline V gene. V lost 0 bases and J 0 bases, leaving 8 bases between the germline ends. The CDR3 has 15 residues.

The chain recombines TRBV5-1 with TRBJ2-5; D ambiguous. Germline V gives CDR1 SGHRS, CDR2 YFSETQ. The V end was cut by 8 bases, the J end by 2 bases, with 16 bases between. This CDR3 has 14 amino acids. CDR3 coding DNA: TGCGCCAGTACAAGCTTGGGAAATCAAGAGACCCAGTACTTC. The encoded protein is CASTSLGNQETQYF.

This chain uses TRBV29-1 with TRBJ2-1; D is possibly TRBD2 (5 bases). CDR3 length: 14 amino acids. V was shortened by 4 bases and J by 4 bases, with 14 bases between the two germline ends. The germline V gene has CDR1 SQVTM and CDR2 ANQGSEA. CDR3 loop: CSVATAGGYNEQFF. For the CDR3, the DNA is TGCAGCGTTGCGACGGCGGGTGGATACAATGAGCAGTTCTTC.

The V call is TRBV2, the J call TRBJ1-4, with 9 positions matching TRBD1. CDR3 length: 14 amino acids. Germline-derived CDR1 and CDR2 are SNHLY and FYNNEI. The ends lost 7 bases at V and 8 bases at J; junction bases unmatched: 8. The CDR3 nucleotides read TGTGCCAGCAACAAGGACAGGGGATACGAAAAACTGTTTTTT. Protein: CASNKDRGYEKLFF.

CDR3 nucleotide sequence: TGTGCCAGCAGTTACTCGAATGAGCAGTTCTTC. Amino acid sequence: CASSYSNEQFF. The chain is built from TRBV6-9 and TRBJ2-1; D gene unclear. The CDR3 covers 11 residues. Germline CDR1 is MNHGY and CDR2 is SVAAGI. V was cut by 3 bases and J by 7 bases, with 4 bases left in between.

The CDR3: CASSPYLRTGTNYGYTF. The CDR3, as DNA: TGTGCCAGCTCACCCTATCTCCGGACAGGGACTAACTATGGCTACACCTTC. The chain combines TRBV18 with TRBJ1-2; 8 nucleotides match TRBD1. Germline V gene data show CDR1 as KGHSH and CDR2 as LQKENI. Trimming took 3 bases from V and 0 from J; bases not matched to a gene: 9. The CDR3 extends over 17 amino acids.

CDR3 coding DNA: TGTGCCTGGACTAGCGGGAGCGGCTTCAATGAGCAGTTCTTC. Amino acids: CAWTSGSGFNEQFF. The rearrangement links TRBV30 to TRBJ2-1, with TRBD2 identical over 10 bases. The junction had 6 bases not matched to a gene; V was cut back by 4 bases and J by 6 bases. The germline V gene encodes CDR1 GTSNPN and CDR2 SVGIG (reference sequence). This CDR3 has 14 residues. Full variable domain (remainder filled in from reference TRBV30 and TRBJ2-1): SQTIHQWPATLVQPVGSPLSLECTVEGTSNPNLYWYRQAAGRGLQLLFYSVGIGQISSEVPQNLSASRPQDRQFILSSKKLLLSDSGFYLCAWTSGSGFNEQFFGPGTRLTVL.

The table lists this clone with a few counts. The rearrangement links TRBV4-2 to TRBJ2-7, with TRBD2 identical over 7 bases. V was clipped by 2 bases and J by 3 bases; unmatched bases: 10. Germline V gene lookup returns CDR1 LGHNA and CDR2 YNFKEQ. CDR3 size: 16 residues. CDR3 bases: TGTGCCAGCAGCCAACCGGGGGGAGACAGCCTCTACGAGCAGTACTTC. Its translation is CASSQPGGDSLYEQYF.

The rearrangement uses TRBV7-3 and TRBJ2-2, with 14 bases identical to TRBD2. The germline V gene encodes CDR1 SGHTA and CDR2 FQGTGA. The CDR3 extends over 16 amino acids. The V gene end was trimmed by 1 base and the J gene end by 6 bases; junction bases not matched to a gene: 1. The CDR3 here is CASSLRTSGRSGELFF. The CDR3 DNA reads TGTGCCAGCAGCTTAAGGACTAGCGGGAGGTCCGGGGAGCTGTTTTTT.

A note on this clone: The same CDR3 can be traced to other DNA sequences in this sample. The rearrangement joins TRBV5-1 to TRBJ2-5; no firm D call. Germline V gene lookup returns CDR1 SGHRS and CDR2 YFSETQ. V lost 2 bases, J lost 5 bases, and 7 bases lay in between. The CDR3 spans 12 residues. CDR3 bases: TGCGCCAGCAGCTTATCGGGCGAGACCCAGTACTTC. Amino acid sequence: CASSLSGETQYF.

This clone was seen a single time. V gene TRBV10-3 combines with J gene TRBJ2-6, with D unclear. Germline CDR1 is ENHRY and CDR2 is SYGVKD. The CDR3 has 16 amino acids. Trimming removed 0 bases from V and 0 bases from J, with 6 bases in between. CDR3 coding DNA: TGTGCCATCAGTGAGTCGACGTACTCTGGGGCCAACGTCCTGACTTTC. As protein: CAISESTYSGANVLTF.

Details on this clone: A junction end diverges from the germline sequence, so it may reflect a read error. In DNA, the CDR3 is TGCGCCAGCAGCTTGGCCGCTGGGCGGGCGATTGAGCAGGTCTTC. The encoded protein is CASSLAAGRAIEQVF. The chain joins TRBV5-1 to TRBJ2-1, with D perhaps matching TRBD2 (5 bases). Germline CDR1 reads SGHRS; CDR2 reads YFSETQ. The CDR3 runs to 15 residues.

The chain joins TRBV1 to TRBJ2-7. TRBV1 counts as a pseudogene. The CDR3 covers 15 residues. Written as DNA, the CDR3 is TGCACCAGCAGCCAAGATAAGGGCAAGATCCACGAGCAGTACTTC. Protein product: CTSSQDKGKIHEQYF.

In this sample, this clone turned up a few times. The chain is built from TRBV7-2 and TRBJ1-5; D perhaps matches TRBD1 (6 bases). The CDR3 sequence is 13 residues long. Per germline, CDR1 SGHTA and CDR2 FQGNSA. The V end lost 1 base, the J end lost 7 bases, and 8 bases lay between the germline ends. CDR3 protein: CASSLVRGQPQHF. The CDR3 DNA sequence: TGTGCCAGCAGCTTAGTCAGGGGCCAGCCCCAGCATTTT.